The subject of this entry is one T cell receptor beta chain. Antigen specificity is unknown. Trimming took 0 bases from V and 0 from J, leaving 9 bases between them. The CDR3 runs 16 residues. The V gene's germline CDR1 is SGHTA and CDR2 FQGNSA. Method: immunoSEQ multiplex PCR; TCRdb's copy keeps in-frame clones and lacks some. The data contain around 85,000 clones, roughly 89% of them seen just once; the ten biggest clones take up roughly 8.7%. These data are taken from a study of OX40 agonist ivuxolimab in advanced cancers. Study details: Each patient was given ivuxolimab into a vein every 2 weeks, at 0.01 to 10 mg/kg. Every patient in dose escalation had hepatocellular carcinoma, melanoma, renal cell or head and neck cancer. Patients achieving partial responses numbered three: one hepatocellular carcinoma case and two cutaneous melanoma cases. Study observations and caveats: CD8+ T cells averaged more expanded clones than CD4+.

The chain couples TRBV7-2 to TRBJ1-3; perhaps TRBD1 as D (6 bases). The source material was CD4+ or CD8+ T cells sorted from blood, sampled in a trial of the OX40 agonist ivuxolimab. The receptor was isolated from an adult with an advanced solid tumor such as melanoma, head and neck, liver or kidney cancer. This chain's CDR3 is CASSLATGFSGNTIYF. The DNA for the CDR3 is TGTGCCAGCAGCTTAGCTACAGGGTTCTCTGGAAACACCATATATTTT.